The clone carrying this TCR beta chain was counted once. Amplification of TCR beta CDR3 regions used RNA transcripts. HTBI primers were employed in first-round RT-PCR, then a second-round multiplex PCR followed. One entry per CDR3 protein, called by TCRdb with MiXCR from the multiplex PCR reads. The sample holds about 400,000 distinct CDR3 sequences, around 17% seen once. V gave up 4 bases and J gave up 6 bases, with 13 bases separating them. The V gene's germline CDR1 is SEHNR and CDR2 FQNEAQ (reference sequence). This CDR3 is built from 13 residues. This entry belongs to a study of Graves' ophthalmopathy and Graves' hyperthyroidism.

This receptor was taken from a woman younger than 30 with Graves' ophthalmopathy. V gene TRBV7-9 combines with J gene TRBJ2-7; D uncertain. The specimen was peripheral blood. The CDR3 DNA follows: TGTGCCAGCAGCTCCCTTGGCCCGGCCGAGCAGTACTTC. This sequence encodes CASSSLGPAEQYF. The full variable domain, in which reference TRBV7-9 and TRBJ2-7 provide the parts outside the CDR3, is DTGVSQNPRHKITKRGQNVTFRCDPISEHNRLYWYRQTLGQGPEFLTYFQNEAQLEKSRLLSDRFSAERPKGSFSTLEIQRTEQGDSAMYLCASSSLGPAEQYFGPGTRLTVT.